This T cell receptor (beta chain) emerged from a study of Ad26.COV2.S vaccination and SARS-CoV-2 variants. Overall study context: Ad26.COV2.S was injected intramuscularly once or twice, 56 days apart. General study results and limits: The analyses of TCR breadth and depth may have understated the size of total T cell responses.

To note about this clone: Its antigen is undetermined.

Sequenced by immunoSEQ multiplex PCR; TCRdb stores in-frame clones only, minus some. The table has fewer than 600,000 clones, 80% to 90% seen once. As to treatment: some 19 received Ad26.COV2.S at low or high dose, single or two shots; 5 received placebo; per-sample allocation not given. Specimens were obtained on day 63 following the first vaccine or placebo injection. At a Boston site, the person donating was an adult of 18-55 years. Between the trimmed V and J ends, which lost 2 bases and 5 bases, there was a span of 10 bases. This CDR3 is 14 amino acids long. CDR1 SGHTA and CDR2 FQGNSA come from the germline V gene.

The starting material was peripheral blood, obtained in a trial of Ad26.COV2.S vaccine versus placebo. V and J are TRBV7-2 and TRBJ1-5, with TRBD1 as a possible D gene (6 bases). This TCR was recovered from a person between 18 and 60 years old who received the Ad26.COV2.S COVID-19 vaccine or a placebo. The DNA for the CDR3 is TGTGCCAGCAGCTTAAGGCCAGGGGATCAGCCCCAGCATTTT. Protein product: CASSLRPGDQPQHF. Complete variable domain (other parts from reference TRBV7-2 and TRBJ1-5): GAGVSQSPSNKVTEKGKDVELRCDPISGHTALYWYRQSLGQGLEFLIYFQGNSAPDKSGLPSDRFSAERTGGSVSTLTIQRTQQEDSAVYLCASSLRPGDQPQHFGDGTRLSIL.